The rows below give T cell receptor beta chains drawn from one sample of a study of T cell repertoires in cytomegalovirus infection. TCRdb redid the calling of the reads with MiXCR, one entry per CDR3 protein. The repertoire includes approximately 590,000 distinct CDR3 sequences, 40% of them detected once, and more than 40% sits in the top ten. No cognate antigen is known for these TCRs. The sequences come from cultured PBMCs, collected from culture after CMV antigen stimulation. The source of these receptors is a human donor in good health (CMV status not recorded). Some clones in this sample may be carry-over from other donors' samples. Both conserved end residues are part of each CDR3. Fields, in order: J gene, V gene, D gene, clone size, CDR3 protein, CDR3 DNA. A D gene is named only where the DNA matches it firmly. Some rows have no size entry. The others give once, few or many, or a class for an expanded clone.

TRBJ2-1 | TRBV5-1 | - | - | CASSFNRGNEQFF | TGCGCCAGCAGCTTTAACCGGGGGAATGAGCAGTTCTTC
TRBJ1-5 | TRBV30 | - | - | CAWSVRSPYSNQPQHF | TGTGCCTGGAGTGTCCGGAGCCCATATAGCAATCAGCCCCAGCATTTT
TRBJ1-2 | TRBV12-3/TRBV12-4 | - | many | CASSLGEGYGYTF | TGTGCCAGCAGCTTAGGCGAGGGCTATGGCTACACCTTC
TRBJ1-1 | TRBV6-8 | - | - | CASRTRTGQLNTEAFF | TGTGCCAGCAGGACCAGAACAGGACAATTGAACACTGAAGCTTTCTTT
TRBJ2-3 | TRBV2 | TRBD2 | - | CASSHSLAGPGDTQYF | TGTGCCAGCAGTCATTCCTTAGCGGGACCAGGAGATACGCAGTATTTT
TRBJ1-5 | TRBV20-1 | - | - | CSAKKRTARQPQHF | TGCAGTGCTAAAAAAAGGACAGCGAGACAGCCCCAGCATTTT
TRBJ2-7 | TRBV7-2 | - | few | CASSPHDRKYEQYF | TGTGCCAGCAGCCCACACGACAGGAAATACGAGCAGTACTTC
TRBJ1-2 | TRBV24-1 | - | - | CATSDPRGDYGYTF | TGTGCCACCAGTGATCCCCGAGGCGACTATGGCTACACCTTC
TRBJ1-5 | TRBV28 | - | few | CASADRPDQPQHF | TGTGCCAGTGCTGACAGACCAGATCAGCCCCAGCATTTT
TRBJ1-5 | TRBV28 | - | - | CASSLSPSQPQHF | TGTGCCAGCAGCCTCAGCCCCAGTCAGCCCCAGCATTTT
TRBJ1-4 | TRBV7-1 | TRBD1 | - | CASPTRGSNEKLFF | TGTGCCAGCCCGACCAGGGGGAGTAATGAAAAACTGTTTTTT
TRBJ2-3 | TRBV6-2/TRBV6-3 | TRBD2 | - | CASRTSGSADTQYF | TGTGCCAGCAGAACTAGCGGGAGTGCAGATACGCAGTATTTT
TRBJ2-2 | TRBV7-6 | - | - | CASSFSEQAYGELFF | TGTGCCAGCAGCTTCTCCGAACAGGCGTACGGGGAGCTGTTTTTT
TRBJ2-3 | TRBV6-6 | - | - | CASSYFSPDTQYF | TGTGCCAGCAGTTACTTTTCCCCAGATACGCAGTATTTT
TRBJ2-7 | TRBV4-1 | TRBD2 | - | CASSQVSSGSSYEQYF | TGCGCCAGCAGCCAAGTTTCTAGCGGGAGCTCCTACGAGCAGTACTTC
TRBJ1-5 | TRBV7-9 | TRBD1 | - | CASSLATTGGSNQPQHF | TGTGCCAGCAGCTTAGCCACGACAGGGGGTAGCAATCAGCCCCAGCATTTT
TRBJ2-7 | TRBV5-6 | TRBD2 | - | CASSSGGSGRPPYYEQYF | TGTGCCAGCAGCTCGGGGGGTAGCGGGAGACCCCCATACTACGAGCAGTACTTC
TRBJ1-1 | TRBV7-2 | - | - | CASSLGTITEAFF | TGTGCCAGCAGCTTAGGGACAATCACTGAAGCTTTCTTT
TRBJ2-7 | TRBV18 | - | - | CASSPTRDSIYEQYF | TGTGCCAGCTCACCAACGCGGGACAGCATCTACGAGCAGTACTTC
TRBJ1-2 | TRBV7-2 | - | many | CASSPGIYGYTF | TGTGCCAGCAGCCCTGGGATCTATGGCTACACCTTC
TRBJ2-3 | TRBV7-2 | TRBD2 | - | CASSLLRGGGTQYF | TGTGCCAGCAGCTTATTACGGGGGGGCGGTACGCAGTATTTT
TRBJ2-1 | TRBV19 | - | - | CASSIGWRSSYNEQFF | TGTGCCAGTAGTATAGGTTGGAGAAGCTCCTACAATGAGCAGTTCTTC
TRBJ1-1 | TRBV7-2 | - | many | CASSLGQSTEAFF | TGTGCCAGCAGCTTAGGACAGTCCACTGAAGCTTTCTTT
TRBJ2-1 | TRBV29-1 | TRBD2 | few | CSVVTGLAGNEQFF | TGCAGCGTTGTGACGGGACTAGCGGGCAATGAGCAGTTCTTC
TRBJ2-3 | TRBV7-2 | TRBD2 | many | CASRSGIAGPGTDTQYF | TGTGCCAGCCGATCGGGAATAGCGGGCCCCGGCACAGATACGCAGTATTTT
TRBJ2-1 | TRBV10-3 | - | - | CATMGSLANNEQFF | TGTGCCACCATGGGGTCTCTAGCGAACAATGAGCAGTTCTTC
TRBJ2-1 | TRBV7-2 | TRBD2 | - | CASSPGGSWANEQFF | TGTGCCAGCAGCCCCGGGGGGAGTTGGGCCAATGAGCAGTTCTTC
TRBJ2-6 | TRBV5-5 | TRBD1 | - | CASSWTGISGANVLTF | TGTGCCAGCAGTTGGACAGGGATCTCTGGGGCCAACGTCCTGACTTTC